This T cell receptor beta chain appears in the sequencing data of a study of blood T cells in healthy people across ages. Sample-barcoded 5' priming and a J-beta primer mix drove a second PCR of roughly 7 to 11 cycles. Each CDR3 protein is one row after TCRdb ran MiXCR on the 5' RACE reads. The sample includes hundreds of thousands of distinct CDR3 sequences, roughly 21% of them seen just once. On this clonotype: Given a much more abundant clone one base away, this may be a read error.

The CDR3 is 14 amino acids. Germline V gene sequence: CDR1 DFQATT, CDR2 SNEGSKA (reference sequence). This chain connects TRBV20-1 to TRBJ2-5, with 9 bases matching TRBD2. Gene TRBJ2-1 matches the end of the DNA better, so the J call may be wrong. The TCR originated in a man in his 70s in good health. The material sequenced was blood. The CDR3 loop reads CSASKSGRRNEQFF. The CDR3 DNA follows: TGCAGTGCTAGCAAGAGCGGGAGGAGAAATGAGCAGTTCTTC.